A single sample gave rise to the 17 T cell receptor beta chains below, sequenced in a study of control samples from healthy donors and cancer patients. The assay was immunoSEQ multiplex PCR, and TCRdb's table has in-frame clones only and misses some. The table records around 90,000 clones, around nine tenths of them present only once. Source material: blood. The source is a young man in good health.

The rearrangement joins TRBV29-1 to TRBJ1-2, with D possibly TRBD1 on 5 matching bases. Germline assignment: CDR1 SQVTM and CDR2 ANQGSEA. This CDR3 has 11 residues. The ends were cut back, 7 bases at V and 8 bases at J, with 14 bases in the middle. In nucleotides, the CDR3 is TGCAGCGCCTTATGGGGGGACGGCTACACCTTC. It encodes CSALWGDGYTF. Combining the CDR3 with reference TRBV29-1 and TRBJ1-2 gives the whole variable domain SAVISQKPSRDICQRGTSLTIQCQVDSQVTMMFWYRQQPGQSLTLIATANQGSEATYESGFVIDKFPISRPNLTFSTLTVSNMSPEDSSIYLCSALWGDGYTFGSGTRLTVV.

The J gene is TRBJ1-2, the V gene TRBV6-4; TRBD1 is a possible D gene (5 bases). The CDR3 loop spans 13 amino acids. V shed 5 bases and J shed 4 bases, with 11 bases lying between them. The germline V gene encodes CDR1 MRHNA and CDR2 SNTAGT. CDR3 loop: CASSPQGGYGYTF. The CDR3 nucleotides are TGTGCCAGCAGTCCCCAGGGAGGCTATGGCTACACCTTC.

The V gene is TRBV6-5, the J gene TRBJ1-2; D is perhaps TRBD1 (5 bases). Germline CDR1 MNHEY, CDR2 SVGAGI. V was clipped by 2 bases and J by 4 bases, with 8 bases between them. This CDR3 is built from 13 residues. The CDR3 DNA reads TGTGCCAGCAGTTACAGTGGGACCTATGGCTACACCTTC. It codes for CASSYSGTYGYTF.

The V and J genes are TRBV29-1 and TRBJ1-6, with TRBD1 matching over 10 bases. CDR3 length equals 13 residues. Losses at the gene ends were 3 bases for V and 14 bases for J; bases not matched to a gene: 7. The V gene's germline CDR1 is SQVTM and CDR2 ANQGSEA. CDR3 sequence (DNA): TGCAGCGTTGAGAGCCCCGGGACAGGGGCCCTCCACTTT. Its protein is CSVESPGTGALHF.

The V and J genes are TRBV7-6 and TRBJ2-1; D ambiguous. The germline gives CDR1 SGHVS, CDR2 FNYEAQ. V lost 1 base and J lost 5, with 0 bases in between. This CDR3 is built from 11 residues. CDR3 residues: CASSLDNEQFF. The CDR3 nucleotides are TGTGCCAGCAGCTTAGACAATGAGCAGTTCTTC.

The chain is built from TRBV10-3 and TRBJ2-1; 15 positions agree with TRBD2. Germline V gene sequence: CDR1 ENHRY, CDR2 SYGVKD. J was trimmed by 7 bases and V by 0 bases; bases with no gene match: 4. This CDR3 region has 17 residues. CDR3 sequence (DNA): TGTGCCATCAGTGAGTCCTGGACTAGCGGGGGGGCGAATGAGCAGTTCTTC. This codes for CAISESWTSGGANEQFF.

The chain carries TRBV6-5 and TRBJ2-3; D is uncertain. Germline V CDR1 and CDR2: MNHEY, SVGAGI. The CDR3 has 15 amino acids. Trimming cost V 4 bases and J 4 bases, with 15 bases left between them. In DNA, the CDR3 is TGTGCCAGCAGTTCCGGGCCCCGCGGCGCAGATACGCAGTATTTT. Translated, it gives CASSSGPRGADTQYF.

V is TRBV5-4 and J is TRBJ1-4; the D is unclear. V lost 2 bases, J lost 0 bases, and 8 bases lay in between. Per the germline V gene, CDR1 is SGHNT and CDR2 is YYREEE (reference sequence). This CDR3 contains 15 residues. Here the CDR3 reads CASSLLGPTNEKLFF. The CDR3 DNA is TGTGCCAGCAGCTTACTTGGGCCAACTAATGAAAAACTGTTTTTT.

On this clone itself: Just one base apart from a much larger clone, this may be a read error. This chain links TRBV6-2 or TRBV6-3 with TRBJ2-3; 7 nucleotides match TRBD1. This CDR3 contains 14 residues. Germline V lookup: CDR1 MNHEY, CDR2 SVGEGT. Unmatched junction bases numbered 5, after V lost 6 bases and J lost 2 bases. Here the CDR3 reads CASSQGQVTDTQYF. In DNA, the CDR3 is TGTGCCAGCAGCCAAGGACAGGTCACAGATACGCAGTATTTT.

The chain recombines TRBV3-1 (or the pseudogene TRBV3-2) with TRBJ2-4, with D unclear. Germline values: CDR1 LGHDT, CDR2 YNNKEL (reference sequence). V was cut by 4 bases and J by 2 bases, with 12 bases left in between. The CDR3 is made up of 15 amino acids. CDR3 residues: CASSRLLGSKNIQYF. CDR3 nucleotides: TGTGCCAGCAGCCGTCTCCTCGGGTCCAAAAACATTCAGTACTTC.

The rearrangement uses TRBV6-5 and TRBJ1-2; 10 nucleotides match TRBD1. Trimming at V came to 7 bases and at J to 1 base, leaving 6 bases not matched to a gene. This CDR3 spans 15 amino acids. Germline CDR1 MNHEY, CDR2 SVGAGI. The CDR3 region has the DNA TGTGCCAGCACCCGGGACAGGGGCCTTAACTATGGCTACACCTTC. This codes for CASTRDRGLNYGYTF.

The rearrangement uses TRBV7-9 and TRBJ2-1, with D maybe TRBD2 (6 bases). V was pared by 6 bases and J by 6 bases, with 9 bases between. Germline CDR1 and CDR2: SEHNR and FQNEAQ (reference sequence). The CDR3 loop spans 12 amino acids. CDR3 amino acids: CASSPGVNEQFF. DNA for the CDR3: TGTGCCAGCAGTCCGGGGGTCAATGAGCAGTTCTTC.

The V call is TRBV6-4, the J call TRBJ2-3; 10 bases are shared with TRBD1. Germline assignment: CDR1 MRHNA and CDR2 SNTAGT. V gave up 0 bases and J gave up 5 bases; unmatched junction bases: 2. This CDR3 is 15 amino acids long. CDR3 region: CASSDSGQGKDTQYF. Here the CDR3 DNA reads TGTGCCAGCAGTGACTCGGGACAGGGGAAAGATACGCAGTATTTT.

In this sample, this clone turned up once. The chain employs TRBV7-9 and TRBJ2-1; 9 bases agree with TRBD2. The ends lost 5 bases at V and 4 bases at J; junction bases unmatched: 9. The V gene's germline CDR1 is SEHNR and CDR2 FQNEAQ (reference sequence). CDR3 length equals 16 residues. CDR3 DNA sequence: TGTGCCAGCAGCGCACGATCTAGCGGGATATACAATGAGCAGTTCTTC. Amino acids: CASSARSSGIYNEQFF.

This clone was recorded a few times. CDR3 sequence reads: CASSLRGYNSPLHF. In nucleotides, the CDR3 is TGTGCCAGCAGCTTGCGAGGATATAATTCACCCCTCCACTTT. The chain carries TRBV5-6 and TRBJ1-6; D gene ambiguous. The CDR3 runs 14 residues. Germline loops: CDR1 SGHDT, CDR2 YYEEEE. V gave up 1 base and J gave up 4 bases, with 6 bases separating them. Full variable domain (missing parts from reference TRBV5-6 and TRBJ1-6): DAGVTQSPTHLIKTRGQQVTLRCSPKSGHDTVSWYQQALGQGPQFIFQYYEEEERQRGNFPDRFSGHQFPNYSSELNVNALLLGDSALYLCASSLRGYNSPLHFGNGTRLTVT.

The genes are TRBV7-2 and TRBJ1-6; D is unclear. The CDR3 sequence is 15 residues long. V gave up 5 bases and J gave up 7 bases, with 15 bases separating them. Germline loops: CDR1 SGHTA, CDR2 FQGNSA. CDR3 loop: CASSTSSGRNSPLHF. Written as DNA, the CDR3 is TGTGCCAGCAGCACCTCTTCTGGACGGAATTCACCCCTCCACTTT.

The chain couples TRBV5-1 to TRBJ1-2; D may be TRBD1 (6 bases). CDR1 is SGHRS and CDR2 is YFSETQ in the germline V gene. This CDR3 contains 15 residues. Trimming removed 0 bases from V and 6 bases from J, with 15 bases in between. The CDR3 nucleotides are TGCGCCAGCAGCTTGGCCAGGGGCCCAAAGGATGGCTACACCTTC. It yields the protein CASSLARGPKDGYTF.